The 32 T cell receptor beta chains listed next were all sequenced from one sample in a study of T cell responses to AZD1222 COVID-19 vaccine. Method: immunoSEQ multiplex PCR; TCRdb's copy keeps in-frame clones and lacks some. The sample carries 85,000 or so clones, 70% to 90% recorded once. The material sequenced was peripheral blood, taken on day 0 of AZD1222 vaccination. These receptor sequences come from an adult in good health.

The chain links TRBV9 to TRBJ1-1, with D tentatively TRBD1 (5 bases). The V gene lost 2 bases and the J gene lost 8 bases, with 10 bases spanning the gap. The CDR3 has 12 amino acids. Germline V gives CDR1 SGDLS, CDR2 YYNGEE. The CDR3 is CASSVPRGEAFF. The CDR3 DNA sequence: TGTGCCAGCAGCGTCCCTAGGGGAGAAGCTTTCTTT. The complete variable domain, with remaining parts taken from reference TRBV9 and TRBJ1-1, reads DSGVTQTPKHLITATGQRVTLRCSPRSGDLSVYWYQQSLDQGLQFLIQYYNGEERAKGNILERFSAQQFPDLHSELNLSSLELGDSALYFCASSVPRGEAFFGQGTRLTVV.

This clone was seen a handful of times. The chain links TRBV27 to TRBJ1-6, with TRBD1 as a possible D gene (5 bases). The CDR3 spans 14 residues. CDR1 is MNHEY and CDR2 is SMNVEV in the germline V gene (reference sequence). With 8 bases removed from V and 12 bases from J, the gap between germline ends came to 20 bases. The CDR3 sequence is CASRGAGIIQPLHF. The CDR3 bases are TGTGCCAGCCGCGGGGCAGGGATAATTCAACCCCTCCACTTT.

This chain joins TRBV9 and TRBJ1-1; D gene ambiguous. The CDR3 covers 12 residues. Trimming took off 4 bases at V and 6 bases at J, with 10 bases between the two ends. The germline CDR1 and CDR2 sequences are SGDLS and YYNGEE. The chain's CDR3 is CASSQQGPEAFF. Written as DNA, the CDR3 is TGTGCCAGCAGCCAACAAGGCCCTGAAGCTTTCTTT.

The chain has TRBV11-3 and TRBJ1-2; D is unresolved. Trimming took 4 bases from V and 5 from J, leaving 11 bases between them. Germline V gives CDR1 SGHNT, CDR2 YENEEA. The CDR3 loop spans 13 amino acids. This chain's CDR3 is CASSSLTEYGYTF. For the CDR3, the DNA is TGTGCCAGCAGCTCCCTCACAGAGTATGGCTACACCTTC.

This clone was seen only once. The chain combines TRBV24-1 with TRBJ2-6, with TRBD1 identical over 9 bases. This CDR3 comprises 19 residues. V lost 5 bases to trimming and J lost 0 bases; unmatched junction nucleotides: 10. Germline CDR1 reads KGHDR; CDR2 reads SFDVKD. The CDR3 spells CATSASSGTGYSGANVLTF. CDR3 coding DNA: TGTGCCACCAGTGCCAGTTCCGGGACAGGGTACTCTGGGGCCAACGTCCTGACTTTC.

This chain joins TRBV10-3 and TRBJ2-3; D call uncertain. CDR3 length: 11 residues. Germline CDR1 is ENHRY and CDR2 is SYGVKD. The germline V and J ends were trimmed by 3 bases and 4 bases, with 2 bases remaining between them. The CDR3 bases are TGTGCCATCAGTGAAGCAGATACGCAGTATTTT. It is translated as CAISEADTQYF.

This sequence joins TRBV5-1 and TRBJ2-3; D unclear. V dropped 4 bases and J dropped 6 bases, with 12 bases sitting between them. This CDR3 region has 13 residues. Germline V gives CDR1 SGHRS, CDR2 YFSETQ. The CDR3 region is CASSLLDPDTQYF. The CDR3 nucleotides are TGCGCCAGCAGCCTGCTAGACCCGGATACGCAGTATTTT.

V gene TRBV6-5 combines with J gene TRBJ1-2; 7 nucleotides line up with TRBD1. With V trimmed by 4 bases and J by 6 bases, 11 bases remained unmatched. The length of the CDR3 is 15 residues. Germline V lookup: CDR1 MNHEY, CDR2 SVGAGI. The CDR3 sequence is CASSFRLRQGDGYTF. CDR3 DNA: TGTGCCAGCAGTTTTCGTCTTCGGCAGGGGGATGGCTACACCTTC.

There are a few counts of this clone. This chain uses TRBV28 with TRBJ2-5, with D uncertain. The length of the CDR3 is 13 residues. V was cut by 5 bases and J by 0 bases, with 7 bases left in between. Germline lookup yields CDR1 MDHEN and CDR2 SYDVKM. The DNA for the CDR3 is TGTGCCAGCAGTAGGACCAACCAAGAGACCCAGTACTTC. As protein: CASSRTNQETQYF.

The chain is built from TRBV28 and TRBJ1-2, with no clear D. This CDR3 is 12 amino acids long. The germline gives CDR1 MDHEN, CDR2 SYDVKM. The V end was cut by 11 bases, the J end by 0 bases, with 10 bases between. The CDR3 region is CACGVSNYGYTF. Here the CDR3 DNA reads TGTGCCTGCGGCGTCTCTAACTATGGCTACACCTTC.

The CDR3 DNA follows: TGCAGCGCACAGGTTCGTCACTATGGCTACACCTTC. This codes for CSAQVRHYGYTF. This chain connects TRBV29-1 to TRBJ1-2, with TRBD1 as a possible D gene (5 bases). From germline, CDR1 is SQVTM and CDR2 ANQGSEA. Between the trimmed V and J ends, which lost 7 bases and 3 bases, there was a span of 12 bases. The CDR3 length is 12 residues.

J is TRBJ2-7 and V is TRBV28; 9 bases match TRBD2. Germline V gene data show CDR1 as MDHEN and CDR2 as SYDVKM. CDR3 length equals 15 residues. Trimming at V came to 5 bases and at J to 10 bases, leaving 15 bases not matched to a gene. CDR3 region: CASSPGTSRPRLQYF. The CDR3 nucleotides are TGTGCCAGCAGTCCCGGGACTAGCCGACCTCGTCTACAGTACTTC.

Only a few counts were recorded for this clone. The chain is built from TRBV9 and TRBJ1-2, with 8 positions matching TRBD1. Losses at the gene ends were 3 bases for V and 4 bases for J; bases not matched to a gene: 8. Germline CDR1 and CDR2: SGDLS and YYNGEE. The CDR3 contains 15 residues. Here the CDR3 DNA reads TGTGCCAGCAGCGCCAGGGGGCGAGAGAGCTATGGCTACACCTTC. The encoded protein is CASSARGRESYGYTF.

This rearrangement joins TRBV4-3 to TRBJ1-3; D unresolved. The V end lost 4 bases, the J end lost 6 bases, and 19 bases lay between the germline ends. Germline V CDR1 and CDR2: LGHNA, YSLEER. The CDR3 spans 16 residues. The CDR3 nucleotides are TGCGCCAGCAGCCCTGCCCTCCGCAAGAGTGAAAACACCATATATTTT. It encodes CASSPALRKSENTIYF.

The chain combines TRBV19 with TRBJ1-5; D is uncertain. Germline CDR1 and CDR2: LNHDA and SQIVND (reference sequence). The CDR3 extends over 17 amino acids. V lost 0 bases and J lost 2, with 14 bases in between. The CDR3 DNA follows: TGTGCCAGTAGTATAGATCCAAGGCCGGTAGGCAATCAGCCCCAGCATTTT. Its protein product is CASSIDPRPVGNQPQHF.

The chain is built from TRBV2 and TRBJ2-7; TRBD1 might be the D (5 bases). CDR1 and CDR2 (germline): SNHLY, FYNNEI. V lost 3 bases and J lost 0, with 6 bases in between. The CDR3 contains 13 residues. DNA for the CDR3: TGTGCCAGCAGTGAGACAGCCTCCTACGAGCAGTACTTC. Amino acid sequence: CASSETASYEQYF. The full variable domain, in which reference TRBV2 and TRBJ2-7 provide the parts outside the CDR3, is EPEVTQTPSHQVTQMGQEVILRCVPISNHLYFYWYRQILGQKVEFLVSFYNNEISEKSEIFDDQFSVERPDGSNFTLKIRSTKLEDSAMYFCASSETASYEQYFGPGTRLTVT.

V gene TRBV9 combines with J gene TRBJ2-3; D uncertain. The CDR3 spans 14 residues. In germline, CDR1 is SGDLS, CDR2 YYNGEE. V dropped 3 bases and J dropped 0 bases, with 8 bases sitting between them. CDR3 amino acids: CASSGDPSTDTQYF. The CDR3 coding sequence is TGTGCCAGCAGCGGGGATCCGAGCACAGATACGCAGTATTTT.

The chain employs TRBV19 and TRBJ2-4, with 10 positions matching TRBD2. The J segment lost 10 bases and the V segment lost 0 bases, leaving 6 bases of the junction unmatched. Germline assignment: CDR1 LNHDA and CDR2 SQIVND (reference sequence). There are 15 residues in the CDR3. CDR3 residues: CASSIDLAGAQIQYF. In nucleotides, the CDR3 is TGTGCCAGTAGTATAGATCTAGCGGGGGCCCAAATTCAGTACTTC.

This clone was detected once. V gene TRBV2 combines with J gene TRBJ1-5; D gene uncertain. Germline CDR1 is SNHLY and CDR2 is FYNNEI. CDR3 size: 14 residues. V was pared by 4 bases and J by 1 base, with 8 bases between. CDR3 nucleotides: TGTGCCAGCAGTGTAAGGGAGAGCAATCAGCCCCAGCATTTT. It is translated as CASSVRESNQPQHF.

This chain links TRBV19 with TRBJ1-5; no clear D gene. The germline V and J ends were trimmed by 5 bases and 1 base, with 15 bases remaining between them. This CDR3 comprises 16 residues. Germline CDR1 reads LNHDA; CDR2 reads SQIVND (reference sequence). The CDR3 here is CASSPEGRVSNQPQHF. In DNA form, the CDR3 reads TGTGCCAGTAGTCCCGAGGGTAGGGTCAGCAATCAGCCCCAGCATTTT.

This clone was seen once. The DNA for the CDR3 is TGTGCCAGTAGTATACCGGGTCTAGGCCAAGAGACCCAGTACTTC. Protein sequence: CASSIPGLGQETQYF. The chain recombines TRBV19 with TRBJ2-5; D gene ambiguous. The CDR3 spans 15 residues. The V end was cut by 2 bases, the J end by 1 base, with 11 bases between. The germline V gene has CDR1 LNHDA and CDR2 SQIVND (reference sequence).

The CDR3 sequence: CAWGGGGNQPQHF. The CDR3 coding sequence is TGTGCCTGGGGAGGGGGTGGCAATCAGCCCCAGCATTTT. This chain connects TRBV30 to TRBJ1-5; perhaps TRBD1 as D (6 bases). The CDR3 is 13 residues long. Germline lookup yields CDR1 GTSNPN and CDR2 SVGIG (reference sequence). The V end lost 5 bases, the J end lost 2 bases, and 10 bases lay between the germline ends.

The CDR3 nucleotides read TGTGCCAGCAGCCTGGACAGGGTCCCCCTAAAGTTCCAAGAGACCCAGTACTTC. As protein: CASSLDRVPLKFQETQYF. The V gene is TRBV7-8, the J gene TRBJ2-5, with 8 positions matching TRBD1. V gave up 5 bases and J gave up 1 base; unmatched junction bases: 15. Germline-derived CDR1 and CDR2 are SGHVS and FQNEAQ. The CDR3 is made up of 18 amino acids.

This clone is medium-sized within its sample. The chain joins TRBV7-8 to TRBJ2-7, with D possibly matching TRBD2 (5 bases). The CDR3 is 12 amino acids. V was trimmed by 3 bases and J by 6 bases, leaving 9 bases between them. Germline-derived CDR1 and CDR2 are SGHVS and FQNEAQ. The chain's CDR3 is CASSLVSGEQYF. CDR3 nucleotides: TGTGCCAGCAGCTTGGTGAGCGGCGAGCAGTACTTC.

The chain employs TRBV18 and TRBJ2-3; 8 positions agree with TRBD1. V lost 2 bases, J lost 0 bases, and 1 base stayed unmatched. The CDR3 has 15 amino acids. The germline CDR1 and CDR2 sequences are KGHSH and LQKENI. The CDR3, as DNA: TGTGCCAGCTCACCATGGACAGGGAGCACAGATACGCAGTATTTT. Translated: CASSPWTGSTDTQYF.

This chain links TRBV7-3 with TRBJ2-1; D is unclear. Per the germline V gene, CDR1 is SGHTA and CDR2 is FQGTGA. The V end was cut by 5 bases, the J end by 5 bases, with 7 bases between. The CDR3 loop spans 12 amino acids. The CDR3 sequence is CASSVGNNEQFF. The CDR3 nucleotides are TGTGCCAGCAGCGTTGGAAACAATGAGCAGTTCTTC.

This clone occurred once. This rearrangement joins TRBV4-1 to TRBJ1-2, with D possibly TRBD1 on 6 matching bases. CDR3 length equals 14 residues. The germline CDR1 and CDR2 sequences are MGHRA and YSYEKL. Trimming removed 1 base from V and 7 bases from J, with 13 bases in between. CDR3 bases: TGCGCCAGCAGCCAAGTTGCGGGGGCGAGTGGCTACACCTTC. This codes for CASSQVAGASGYTF.

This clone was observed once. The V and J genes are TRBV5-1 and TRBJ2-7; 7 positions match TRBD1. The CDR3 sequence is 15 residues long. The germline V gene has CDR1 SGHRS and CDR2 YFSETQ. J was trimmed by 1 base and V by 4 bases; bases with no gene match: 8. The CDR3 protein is CASSDGTASSYEQYF. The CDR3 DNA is TGCGCCAGCAGCGACGGGACAGCCTCTTCCTACGAGCAGTACTTC.

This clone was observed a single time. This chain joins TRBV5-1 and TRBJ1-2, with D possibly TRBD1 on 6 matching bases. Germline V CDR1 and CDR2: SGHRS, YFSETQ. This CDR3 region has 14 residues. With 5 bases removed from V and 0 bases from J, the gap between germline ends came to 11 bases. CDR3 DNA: TGCGCCAGCAGACGGGACATAACTAACTATGGCTACACCTTC. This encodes CASRRDITNYGYTF.

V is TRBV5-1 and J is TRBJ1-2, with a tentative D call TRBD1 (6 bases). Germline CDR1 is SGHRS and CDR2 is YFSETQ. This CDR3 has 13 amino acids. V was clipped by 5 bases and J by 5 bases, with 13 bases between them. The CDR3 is CASSRGGGYGYTF. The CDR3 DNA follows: TGCGCCAGCAGTAGAGGGGGAGGGTATGGCTACACCTTC.

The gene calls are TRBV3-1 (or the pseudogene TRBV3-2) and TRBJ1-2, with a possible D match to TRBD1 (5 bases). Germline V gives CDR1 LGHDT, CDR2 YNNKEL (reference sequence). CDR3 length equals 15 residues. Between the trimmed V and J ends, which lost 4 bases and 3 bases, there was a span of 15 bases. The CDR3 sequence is CASSPRGVLDYGYTF. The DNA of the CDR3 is TGTGCCAGCAGCCCCCGGGGGGTTTTGGACTATGGCTACACCTTC.

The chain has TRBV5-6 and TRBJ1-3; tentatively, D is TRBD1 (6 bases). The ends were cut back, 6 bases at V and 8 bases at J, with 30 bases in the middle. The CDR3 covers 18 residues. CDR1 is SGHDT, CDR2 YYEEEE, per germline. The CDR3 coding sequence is TGTGCCAGCACCATCCGACTGGGGGCCTACTCTTGGAGGGACACCATATATTTT. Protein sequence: CASTIRLGAYSWRDTIYF.